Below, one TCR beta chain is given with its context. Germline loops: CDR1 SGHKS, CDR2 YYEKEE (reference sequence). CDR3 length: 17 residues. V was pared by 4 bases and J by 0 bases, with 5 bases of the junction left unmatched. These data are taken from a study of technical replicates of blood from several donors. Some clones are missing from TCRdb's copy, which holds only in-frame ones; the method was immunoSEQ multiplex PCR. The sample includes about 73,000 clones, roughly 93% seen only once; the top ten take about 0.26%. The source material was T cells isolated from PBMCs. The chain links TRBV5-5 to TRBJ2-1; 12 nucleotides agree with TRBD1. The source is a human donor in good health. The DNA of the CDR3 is TGTGCCAGCAGCCCTGGGACAGGGGGCTTCTCCTACAATGAGCAGTTCTTC. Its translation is CASSPGTGGFSYNEQFF.